The 9 T cell receptor beta chains below were found in one sample sequenced in a study of T cells in Graves' hyperthyroidism and ophthalmopathy. TCR beta CDR3 regions were amplified from RNA transcripts. An initial round of RT-PCR targeting the TCR CDR3 relied on the HTBI primer set. TCRdb called the multiplex PCR reads again in MiXCR, with one record for every CDR3 protein. The sample lists about 420,000 distinct CDR3 sequences; around 15% were seen once. The sequencing sample was made of blood. These TCRs come from a woman younger than 35 with Graves' hyperthyroidism.

Many counts were recorded for this clonotype. This rearrangement joins TRBV7-2 to TRBJ2-1, with 7 bases matching TRBD2. The CDR3 covers 15 residues. Germline CDR1 reads SGHTA; CDR2 reads FQGNSA. The ends lost 5 bases at V and 2 bases at J; junction bases unmatched: 6. The DNA for the CDR3 is TGTGCCAGCAGCCCGGATGGGGGGGCCTACAATGAGCAGTTCTTC. Its protein product is CASSPDGGAYNEQFF.

Many counts were recorded for this clonotype. The V and J genes are TRBV7-9 and TRBJ2-7; D tentatively fits TRBD1 or TRBD2 (5 bases each). V lost 5 bases and J 0 bases, leaving 17 bases between the germline ends. This CDR3 comprises 16 residues. Per the germline V gene, CDR1 is SEHNR and CDR2 is FQNEAQ (reference sequence). CDR3 coding DNA: TGTGCCAGCAGCAATCCGGGCCCGAGGGGCTCCTACGAGCAGTACTTC. Residues: CASSNPGPRGSYEQYF.

This clonotype was counted only a few times. This sequence joins TRBV28 and TRBJ1-6; perhaps TRBD1 as D (5 bases). Per germline, CDR1 MDHEN and CDR2 SYDVKM. The V end was cut by 6 bases, the J end by 6 bases, with 12 bases between. This CDR3 has 14 amino acids. For the CDR3, the DNA is TGTGCCAGCAGCGCGGGGGGGGGTAATTCACCCCTCCACTTT. Translating it yields CASSAGGGNSPLHF. Drawing the rest from reference TRBV28 and TRBJ1-6, the complete variable domain is DVKVTQSSRYLVKRTGEKVFLECVQDMDHENMFWYRQDPGLGLRLIYFSYDVKMKEKGDIPEGYSVSREKKERFSLILESASTNQTSMYLCASSAGGGNSPLHFGNGTRLTVT.

This clonotype was counted a few times. This rearrangement joins TRBV25-1 to TRBJ1-5; possible D gene TRBD1, 5 bases. Germline-derived CDR1 and CDR2 are MGHDK and SYGVNS. V dropped 3 bases and J dropped 5 bases, with 8 bases sitting between them. The CDR3 covers 13 residues. CDR3 residues: CASSEGPHQPQHF. DNA for the CDR3: TGTGCCAGCAGTGAGGGACCCCATCAGCCCCAGCATTTT.

The chain couples TRBV5-4 to TRBJ2-7; a weak D match, TRBD2 (5 bases). The CDR3 is 15 amino acids. Germline CDR1 and CDR2: SGHNT and YYREEE (reference sequence). V lost 0 bases to trimming and J lost 6 bases, with 16 bases between them. CDR3 DNA: TGTGCCAGCAGCTTGGCCGGTGGGAGAGAGGGCGAGCAGTACTTC. Its translation: CASSLAGGREGEQYF.

There are many counts of this clonotype. The chain couples TRBV7-8 to TRBJ1-5; 7 positions match TRBD1. Germline V CDR1 and CDR2: SGHVS, FQNEAQ. The V gene end was trimmed by 5 bases and the J gene end by 3 bases; junction bases not matched to a gene: 4. This CDR3 is built from 14 residues. The CDR3 DNA reads TGTGCCAGCAGCGCGACAGGGAACAATCAGCCCCAGCATTTT. Residues: CASSATGNNQPQHF.

The sample holds many counts of this clonotype. The chain couples TRBV5-1 to TRBJ2-5, with D unclear. The CDR3 consists of 15 residues. V was trimmed by 0 bases and J by 3 bases, leaving 12 bases between them. The V gene's germline CDR1 is SGHRS and CDR2 YFSETQ. The CDR3 DNA is TGCGCCAGCAGCTTGGTATCCCCTCCTGAAGAGACCCAGTACTTC. Amino acid sequence: CASSLVSPPEETQYF.

This clonotype was seen more than once but under ten times. A much larger clone differs by one base, so this may be a read error. The chain couples TRBV12-3 or TRBV12-4 to TRBJ2-5, with 7 positions matching TRBD1. Trimming at V came to 8 bases and at J to 7 bases, leaving 13 bases not matched to a gene. The CDR3 covers 14 residues. For the CDR3, the DNA is TGTGCCAGCGGTCAGTCAGGACAGGCTGCGACCCAGTACTTC. Amino acid sequence: CASGQSGQAATQYF.

This clonotype was detected many times. V is TRBV24-1 and J is TRBJ2-1; 16 bases are a match to TRBD2. CDR1 and CDR2 from the germline V gene are KGHDR and SFDVKD. The CDR3 length is 19 residues. Trimming at V came to 4 bases and at J to 8 bases, leaving 13 bases not matched to a gene. The DNA for the CDR3 is TGTGCCACCAGTGACGCCGGGACTAGCGGGAGGGCCAGAGTCGATGAGCAGTTCTTC. It encodes CATSDAGTSGRARVDEQFF.